Each of the 15 T cell receptor beta chains below was sequenced from the same sample in a study of T-cell reconstitution after alpha-beta-depleted transplantation in children. A library of TCRbeta sequences, prepared with unique molecular identifiers, was generated. TCRdb independently ran MiXCR on the PCR reads; one entry per CDR3 protein. The data hold 900,000 or so distinct CDR3 sequences, with under 20% observed a single time. The sample here was PBMCs, mostly from graft donor cells, taken 360 days after TCRalphabeta/CD19-depleted stem cell transplant. All receptors derive from a male patient younger than 18 who had a stem cell transplant for acute lymphoblastic leukemia, so the T cells may come from the graft donor.

This clonotype has a handful of counts. V is TRBV12-3 or TRBV12-4 and J is TRBJ2-1; 7 bases agree with TRBD2. Trimming took 7 bases from V and 7 from J; bases not matched to a gene: 10. This CDR3 is built from 14 residues. In nucleotides, the CDR3 is TGTGCCAGCATGGGCGGGAGTGGGGGTAATGAGCAGTTCTTC. Protein sequence: CASMGGSGGNEQFF.

In its sample, this clonotype was seen once. The genes are TRBV3-1 and TRBJ2-7; no clear D gene. The V end lost 4 bases, the J end lost 5 bases, and 12 bases lay between the germline ends. This CDR3 is built from 13 residues. In germline, CDR1 is LGHDT, CDR2 YNNKEL (reference sequence). CDR3 in DNA: TGTGCCAGCAGCCCCCGGAGTAGGGACGAGCAGTACTTC. It codes for CASSPRSRDEQYF.

The chain is built from TRBV7-9 and TRBJ2-7; D unclear. This CDR3 is 12 amino acids long. The V gene's germline CDR1 is SEHNR and CDR2 FQNEAQ (reference sequence). V lost 8 bases and J 6 bases, leaving 14 bases between the germline ends. The CDR3, as DNA: TGTGCCAGCGAAGGGTCCTTGACCGAGCAGTACTTC. It encodes CASEGSLTEQYF.

This clonotype was observed a few times. The J gene is TRBJ1-5, the V gene TRBV12-3 or TRBV12-4, with D unresolved. The CDR3 sequence is 10 residues long. The V gene lost 4 bases and the J gene lost 9 bases, with 4 bases spanning the gap. CDR3 region: CASSSRPQHF. In DNA, the CDR3 is TGTGCCAGCAGTTCTAGGCCCCAGCATTTT.

This clonotype showed up just a few times. This chain joins TRBV6-5 and TRBJ2-1; the D gene is possibly TRBD1 (5 bases). Trimming shortened V by 2 bases and J by 6 bases, and 14 bases separated the two germline ends. This CDR3 has 15 amino acids. Germline CDR1 reads MNHEY; CDR2 reads SVGAGI. CDR3 sequence reads: CASSYELGRANEQFF. The CDR3 coding sequence is TGTGCCAGCAGTTACGAGTTGGGCAGGGCCAATGAGCAGTTCTTC.

A note on this clonotype: The junction does not match germline at one end; this may be a read error. This sequence joins TRBV2 and TRBJ2-5, with 8 nucleotides matching TRBD2. Germline V gives CDR1 SNHLY, CDR2 FYNNEI. The CDR3 contains 16 residues. For the CDR3, the DNA is TGTGCCAGCAGCGAAGCGTCTAGCGGGTACCGAGAGACCCAGTACTTC. Translation: CASSEASSGYRETQYF. Filled out from reference TRBV2 and TRBJ2-5, the complete variable domain reads EPEVTQTPSHQVTQMGQEVILRCVPISNHLYFYWYRQILGQKVEFLVSFYNNEISEKSEIFDDQFSVERPDGSNFTLKIRSTKLEDSAMYFCASSEASSGYRETQYFGPGTRLLVL.

This chain uses TRBV7-2 with TRBJ2-1; possible D gene TRBD2, 5 bases. The CDR3 runs 15 residues. Germline V gives CDR1 SGHTA, CDR2 FQGNSA. V was pared by 2 bases and J by 7 bases, with 15 bases between. CDR3 region: CASSLIGLAWNEQFF. For the CDR3, the DNA is TGTGCCAGCAGCTTAATAGGCCTAGCATGGAATGAGCAGTTCTTC.

This clonotype was recorded a few times. The rearrangement links TRBV20-1 to TRBJ2-3; TRBD1 agrees at 9 bases. CDR1 is DFQATT, CDR2 SNEGSKA, per germline (reference sequence). V was pared by 6 bases and J by 6 bases, with 7 bases of the junction left unmatched. CDR3 length: 13 amino acids. In nucleotides, the CDR3 is TGCAGTGCCCCGGGACAGGGAGGTGATACGCAGTATTTT. Its protein is CSAPGQGGDTQYF.

V and J are TRBV7-7 and TRBJ2-1; TRBD1 or TRBD2 may be the D gene (5 bases each). The CDR3 runs to 15 residues. The germline V gene encodes CDR1 SSHAT and CDR2 FNYEAQ (reference sequence). V was shortened by 4 bases and J by 3 bases, with 13 bases between the two germline ends. The CDR3 is CASSSQGPVYNEQFF. CDR3 DNA: TGTGCCAGCAGCTCCCAGGGACCGGTCTACAATGAGCAGTTCTTC.

The table lists this clonotype with many counts. The V and J genes are TRBV5-6 and TRBJ2-7; 10 bases line up with TRBD2. The trim removed 4 bases at V and 6 bases at J, leaving 7 bases unmatched. This CDR3 has 14 amino acids. Germline V gives CDR1 SGHDT, CDR2 YYEEEE. CDR3 loop: CASSPSGRLREQYF. The CDR3 nucleotides read TGTGCCAGCAGCCCTAGCGGGAGACTACGCGAGCAGTACTTC. Full variable domain (rest looked up from reference TRBV5-6 and TRBJ2-7): DAGVTQSPTHLIKTRGQQVTLRCSPKSGHDTVSWYQQALGQGPQFIFQYYEEEERQRGNFPDRFSGHQFPNYSSELNVNALLLGDSALYLCASSPSGRLREQYFGPGTRLTVT.

A few counts support this clonotype. The chain uses TRBV15 and TRBJ2-1, with 7 bases that match TRBD1. J lost 13 bases, V lost 0 bases, and 9 bases had no gene match. This CDR3 is 14 amino acids long. Per germline, CDR1 LNHNV and CDR2 YYDKDF (reference sequence). The CDR3 nucleotides are TGTGCCACCAGCAGAGATCCCTCCGGGACAGCCCAGTTCTTC. It encodes CATSRDPSGTAQFF.

The sample holds a few counts of this clonotype. The chain uses TRBV4-1 and TRBJ2-5; a weak D match, TRBD2 (6 bases). V shed 3 bases and J shed 3 bases, with 11 bases lying between them. The CDR3 has 14 residues. The germline gives CDR1 MGHRA, CDR2 YSYEKL. This CDR3 is CASSQEGLKETQYF. CDR3 sequence (DNA): TGCGCCAGCAGCCAGGAAGGACTAAAAGAGACCCAGTACTTC.

The CDR3 loop is CASRFLQGEFYEQYF. In nucleotides, the CDR3 is TGCGCCAGCAGATTTCTACAGGGGGAGTTCTACGAGCAGTACTTC. The chain is built from TRBV5-1 and TRBJ2-7; the match to TRBD1 covers 8 bases. The CDR3 length is 15 residues. J was trimmed by 3 bases and V by 5 bases; bases with no gene match: 10. From germline, CDR1 is SGHRS and CDR2 YFSETQ.

CDR3 amino acids: CASSLGHLGGSTDTQYF. As DNA, the CDR3 is TGTGCCAGCAGCTTAGGACACCTCGGGGGTAGCACAGATACGCAGTATTTT. The chain carries TRBV11-3 and TRBJ2-3; D might be TRBD2 (6 bases). The CDR3 runs 17 residues. V shed 1 base and J shed 0 bases, with 14 bases lying between them. Germline V gene sequence: CDR1 SGHNT, CDR2 YENEEA.

The chain is built from TRBV12-3 or TRBV12-4 and TRBJ1-1; D ambiguous. V gave up 10 bases and J gave up 1 base, with 25 bases separating them. CDR3 size: 17 residues. CDR3 loop: CATTRPGTATKNTEAFF. CDR3 bases: TGTGCCACCACTAGACCTGGCACCGCAACCAAGAACACTGAAGCTTTCTTT.